This TCR beta chain comes out of a study of blood T cell repertoires in COVID-19. Study as a whole: Acute and convalescent COVID-19 samples came from the United States, Italy and Spain. Sources were T cells, B-cell-depleted T cells, or PBMCs; the material itself was cDNA or gDNA.

Under the authors' procedure: Using reference gene primer amplification, nucleated cell counts were estimated. Sequencing was performed with immunoSEQ multiplex PCR; in TCRdb, only in-frame clones are kept and a portion is missing. V, J and clone size are taken as reported in that table, and D and trimming were inferred from the DNA itself. The sample yields roughly 150,000 clones, 75% to 90% seen once. Germline CDR1 SGHKS, CDR2 YYEKEE (reference sequence). CDR3 length equals 14 residues. Trimming left V 0 bases short and J 8 bases short, with 12 bases between. V and J are TRBV5-5 and TRBJ2-1; tentatively, D is TRBD1 (6 bases). Sequenced sample: peripheral blood. The TCR originated in a woman of 80 years or more with active or convalescent COVID-19. As DNA, the CDR3 is TGTGCCAGCAGCTTGGTAGCAGGGGTGGATGAGCAGTTCTTC. Translating gives CASSLVAGVDEQFF. The whole variable domain, filled in from reference TRBV5-5 and TRBJ2-1, reads DAGVTQSPTHLIKTRGQQVTLRCSPISGHKSVSWYQQVLGQGPQFIFQYYEKEERGRGNFPDRFSARQFPNYSSELNVNALLLGDSALYLCASSLVAGVDEQFFGPGTRLTVL.